The following is a TCR beta chain sequence with its context. Its antigen is unidentified. CD4+ cell separation produced CD45RA+ naive and CD45RA-negative memory subsets. Repertoires were generated with immunoSEQ multiplex PCR, while TCRdb's copy carries only in-frame clones and drops some. The sample consists of around 1,100,000 clones, approximately 75% of them appearing once. This specimen belongs to a study of shared clonotypes between healthy human individuals. Study-level findings and limits: Relative to clonotypes present in all four donors, those not shared had lower generation probabilities. On the whole, naive subsets had larger estimated richness than memory subsets had.

There are 12 residues in the CDR3. CDR1 LNHDA and CDR2 SQIVND come from the germline V gene (reference sequence). The junction had 6 bases not matched to a gene; V was cut back by 9 bases and J by 7 bases. V and J are TRBV19 and TRBJ1-5; 7 positions match TRBD1. Sequenced: memory CD4+ T cells from PBMCs. Documented subset: CD45RA-negative fraction. This TCR came from a man between 18 and 35 years old in good health. Some clones in this sample may be carry-over from other donors' samples. CDR3: CASTTGEQPQHF. CDR3 DNA sequence: TGTGCCAGCACCACAGGGGAGCAGCCCCAGCATTTT.